The source of this T cell receptor beta chain is a study of blood T cells in healthy people across ages. Sample-barcoded 5' priming and a J-beta primer mix drove a second PCR of about 6 to 12 cycles. MiXCR was run by TCRdb on the 5' RACE reads, yielding one entry per CDR3 protein. The table shows 600,000 to 900,000 distinct CDR3 sequences, with about a quarter occurring only once. V lost 6 bases, J lost 6 bases, and 12 bases lay in between. The CDR3 spans 12 residues. From germline, CDR1 is MNHEY and CDR2 SVGAGI. The same sample was also used in a study of T cells of mothers and their children. That work states: In this cohort, donors were three healthy Caucasian mothers plus their six children. An overlap that was slightly higher, though non-significant, was seen in related mother-child pairs versus unrelated pairs.

The receptor was isolated from a boy aged 10-17 years in good health. The specimen sequenced was blood. The rearrangement uses TRBV6-5 and TRBJ2-7, with a tentative D call TRBD1 (6 bases). The CDR3 sequence is CASSRDRSEQYF. The DNA of the CDR3 is TGTGCCAGCAGCCGCGACAGGTCCGAGCAGTACTTC.